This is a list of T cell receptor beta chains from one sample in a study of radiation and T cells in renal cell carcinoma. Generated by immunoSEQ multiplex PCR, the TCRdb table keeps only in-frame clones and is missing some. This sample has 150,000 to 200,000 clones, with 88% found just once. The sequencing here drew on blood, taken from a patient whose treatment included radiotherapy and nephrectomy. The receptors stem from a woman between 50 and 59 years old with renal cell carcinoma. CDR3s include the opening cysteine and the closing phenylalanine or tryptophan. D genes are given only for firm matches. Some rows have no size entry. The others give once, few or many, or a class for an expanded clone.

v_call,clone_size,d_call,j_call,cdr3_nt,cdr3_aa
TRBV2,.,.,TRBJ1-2,TGTGCCAGCAGCGATGGACTTGACGGCTATGGCTACACCTTC,CASSDGLDGYGYTF
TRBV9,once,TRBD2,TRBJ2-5,TGTGCCAGCAGCGGACGCCGAGCGGGGGCCGGTCAAGAGACCCAGTACTTC,CASSGRRAGAGQETQYF
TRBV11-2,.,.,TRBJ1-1,TGTGCCAGCAGCTTTACAGGCTACACTGAAGCTTTCTTT,CASSFTGYTEAFF
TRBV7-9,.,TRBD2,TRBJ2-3,TGTGCCAGCAGCTCCACTAGCGGGGGGGCTTATACGCAGTATTTT,CASSSTSGGAYTQYF
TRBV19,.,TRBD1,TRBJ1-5,TGTGCCAGTAGTCTGGGGACAGGGGGCGGAAGCAATCAGCCCCAGCATTTT,CASSLGTGGGSNQPQHF
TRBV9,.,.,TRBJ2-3,TGTGCCAGCAGCGGGAGCACAGATACGCAGTATTTT,CASSGSTDTQYF
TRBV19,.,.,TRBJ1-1,TGTGCCAGTAGTATGGGACGGTGGGTCAACACTGAAGCTTTCTTT,CASSMGRWVNTEAFF
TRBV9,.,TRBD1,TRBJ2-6,TGTGCCAGCAGCGTAGCACCGACCTGGACAGGGGGGAGCAACGTCCTGACTTTC,CASSVAPTWTGGSNVLTF
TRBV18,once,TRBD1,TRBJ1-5,TGTGCCAGCTCCCCCCCAGGGACAGGGAGCAATCAGCCCCAGCATTTT,CASSPPGTGSNQPQHF
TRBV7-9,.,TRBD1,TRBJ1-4,TGTGCCAGCAGCCCAGGACAGGCGAAGGCTAATGAAAAACTGTTTTTT,CASSPGQAKANEKLFF
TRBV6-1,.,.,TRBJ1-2,TGTGCCAGCATCCGACTGGGTGACGACTATGGCTACACCTTC,CASIRLGDDYGYTF
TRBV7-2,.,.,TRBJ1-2,TGTGCCAGCAGCGAGGGGGGGAACGGCTATGGCTACACCTTC,CASSEGGNGYGYTF
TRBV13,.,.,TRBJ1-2,TGTGCCAGCAGCTTAAACAGATTGCCATACTACACCTTC,CASSLNRLPYYTF
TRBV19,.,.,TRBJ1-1,TGTGCCAGTAGTCAGAAGAACTTTCAGGACACTGAAGCTTTCTTT,CASSQKNFQDTEAFF
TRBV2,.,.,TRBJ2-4,TGTGCCAGCAGTCGGCAGGGGAACAAAAACATTCAGTACTTC,CASSRQGNKNIQYF
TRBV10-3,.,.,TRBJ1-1,TGTGCCAGCCAACAGTCCCTGAACACTGAAGCTTTCTTT,CASQQSLNTEAFF
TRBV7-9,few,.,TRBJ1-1,TGTGCCAGCACCCTGACAGTGAACACTGAAGCTTTCTTT,CASTLTVNTEAFF
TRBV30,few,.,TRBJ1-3,TGTGCCTGGAGTGTTGGAAACACCATATATTTT,CAWSVGNTIYF
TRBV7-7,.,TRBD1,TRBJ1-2,TGTGCTAGCAGCCGCCGGGACAGGGTGGATATGTCGAATGGCTACACCTTC,CASSRRDRVDMSNGYTF
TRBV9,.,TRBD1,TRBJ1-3,TGTGCCAGCAGCTCGGGGACAGGCTTCTCTGGAAACACCATATATTTT,CASSSGTGFSGNTIYF
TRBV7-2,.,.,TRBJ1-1,TGTGCCAGCAGCTTTAAGTATGACTTAGGGAACACTGAAGCTTTCTTT,CASSFKYDLGNTEAFF
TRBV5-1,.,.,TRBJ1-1,TGCGCCAGCAGCTTGGGCGTGAACACTGAAGCTTTCTTT,CASSLGVNTEAFF
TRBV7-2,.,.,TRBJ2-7,TGTGCCAGCAGCTTGGGTATACAGGGATACGAGCAGTACTTC,CASSLGIQGYEQYF
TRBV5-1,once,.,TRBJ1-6,TGCGCCAGCAGCTTGGATGGTGGATCACCCCTCCACTTT,CASSLDGGSPLHF
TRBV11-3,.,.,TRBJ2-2,TGTGCCAGCAGCTCTATGACTAGGGGCACCGGGGAGCTGTTTTTT,CASSSMTRGTGELFF
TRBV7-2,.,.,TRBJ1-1,TGTGCCAGCAGCCAGGACAGGAACACTGAAGCTTTCTTT,CASSQDRNTEAFF
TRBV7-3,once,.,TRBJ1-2,TGTGCCAGCAGCTTAGATTTTAGTTCGGGCTACACCTTC,CASSLDFSSGYTF
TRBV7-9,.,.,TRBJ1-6,TGTGCCAGCAGCTTAGCGGGGGGGGTGAAGGATTCACCCCTCCACTTT,CASSLAGGVKDSPLHF
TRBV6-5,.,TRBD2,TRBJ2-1,TGTGCCAGCAGTCGTGGGACTAGAAGAAACAATGAGCAGTTCTTC,CASSRGTRRNNEQFF
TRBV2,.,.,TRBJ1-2,TGTGCCAGCAGCCTCACAGGGAACTATGGCTACACCTTC,CASSLTGNYGYTF
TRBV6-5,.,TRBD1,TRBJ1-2,TGTGCCAGCAGGGACAGGGCGAACTTCCTCTATGGCTACACCTTC,CASRDRANFLYGYTF
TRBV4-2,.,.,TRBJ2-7,TGTGCCAGCAGCCAAGATAGGGCAGTGGAGGCCGAGCAGTACTTC,CASSQDRAVEAEQYF
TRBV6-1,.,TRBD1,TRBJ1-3,TGTGCCAGCAGTGAAGGACTAACAGGGGTCGGAAACACCATATATTTT,CASSEGLTGVGNTIYF
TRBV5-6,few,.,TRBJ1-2,TGTGCCAGCAGCTTTGGGACAACAGATGGCTACACCTTC,CASSFGTTDGYTF
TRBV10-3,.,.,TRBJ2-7,TGTGCCATCAGTGAGCCCGGGGGCCGGTGGGCCGACGAGCAGTACTTC,CAISEPGGRWADEQYF
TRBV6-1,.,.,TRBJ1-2,TGTGCCAGCAGACGCGACAGACCAGATCCGTATGGCTACACCTTC,CASRRDRPDPYGYTF
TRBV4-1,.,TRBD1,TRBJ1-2,TGCGCCAGCAGCCCCGGGACAGGGGAATGGTATGGCTACACCTTC,CASSPGTGEWYGYTF
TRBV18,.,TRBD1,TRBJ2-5,TGTGCCAGCTCACCCGAACAGGGGATAGGGGAGACCCAGTACTTC,CASSPEQGIGETQYF
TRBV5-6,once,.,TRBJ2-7,TGTGCCAGCAGCTTTGTCCGTCTCAGTCGAAGCTCCTACGAGCAGTACTTC,CASSFVRLSRSSYEQYF
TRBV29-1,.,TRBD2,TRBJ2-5,TGCAGCGTTGAACCCCTAGCGGGGGGACAAGAGACCCAGTACTTC,CSVEPLAGGQETQYF
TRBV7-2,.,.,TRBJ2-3,TGTGCCTCCCGGTATGGGGCTAGCGGCACAGATACGCAGTATTTT,CASRYGASGTDTQYF
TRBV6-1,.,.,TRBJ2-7,TGTGCCAGCAGTGAACCGGGTACCTACGAGCAGTACTTC,CASSEPGTYEQYF
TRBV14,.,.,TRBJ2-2,TGTGCCAGCAGCCCTTTGGCCGGGGAGCTGTTTTTT,CASSPLAGELFF
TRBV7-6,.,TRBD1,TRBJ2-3,TGTGCCAGCAGCTTCGGGACAGGGGATACGCAGTATTTT,CASSFGTGDTQYF
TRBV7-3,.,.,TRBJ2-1,TGTGCCAGCAGCCCCCCCGGGCAGGGAGCCAATGAGCAGTTCTTC,CASSPPGQGANEQFF
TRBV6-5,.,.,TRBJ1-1,TGTGCCAGCAGTTGGGGGAGAACCCCAACGGGGACTGAAGCTTTCTTT,CASSWGRTPTGTEAFF